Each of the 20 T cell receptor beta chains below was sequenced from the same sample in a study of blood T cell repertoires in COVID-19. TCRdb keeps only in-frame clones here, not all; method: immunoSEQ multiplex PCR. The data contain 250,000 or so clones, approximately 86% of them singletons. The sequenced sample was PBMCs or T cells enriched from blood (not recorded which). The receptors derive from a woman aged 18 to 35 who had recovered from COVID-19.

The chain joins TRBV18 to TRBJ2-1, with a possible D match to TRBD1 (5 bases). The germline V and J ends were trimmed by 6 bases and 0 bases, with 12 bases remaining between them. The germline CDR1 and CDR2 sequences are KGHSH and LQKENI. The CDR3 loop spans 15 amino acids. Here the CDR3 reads CASSSGRASYNEQFF. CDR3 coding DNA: TGTGCCAGCTCCTCCGGCAGGGCCTCCTACAATGAGCAGTTCTTC.

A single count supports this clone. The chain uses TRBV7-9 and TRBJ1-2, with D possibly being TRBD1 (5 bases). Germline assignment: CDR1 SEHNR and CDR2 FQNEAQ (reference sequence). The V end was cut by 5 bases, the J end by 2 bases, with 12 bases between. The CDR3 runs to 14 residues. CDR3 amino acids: CASSLTGENYGYTF. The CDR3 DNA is TGTGCCAGCAGCCTAACAGGTGAAAACTATGGCTACACCTTC.

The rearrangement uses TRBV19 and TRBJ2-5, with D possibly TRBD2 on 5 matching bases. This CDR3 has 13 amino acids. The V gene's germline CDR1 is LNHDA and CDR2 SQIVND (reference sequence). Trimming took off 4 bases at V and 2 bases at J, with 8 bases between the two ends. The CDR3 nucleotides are TGTGCCAGTAGTACCTCGGGACAAGAGACCCAGTACTTC. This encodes CASSTSGQETQYF.

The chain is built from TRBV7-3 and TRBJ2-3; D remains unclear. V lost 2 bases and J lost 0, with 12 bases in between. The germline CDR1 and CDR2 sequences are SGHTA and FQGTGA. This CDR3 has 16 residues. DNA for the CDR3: TGTGCCAGCAGCTTAGGAGTAGATCTAAGCACAGATACGCAGTATTTT. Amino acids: CASSLGVDLSTDTQYF.

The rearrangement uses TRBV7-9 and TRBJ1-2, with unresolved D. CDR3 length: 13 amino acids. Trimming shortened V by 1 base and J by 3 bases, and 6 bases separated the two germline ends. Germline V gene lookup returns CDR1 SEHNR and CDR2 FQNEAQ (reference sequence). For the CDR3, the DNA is TGTGCCAGCAGCTTAGGGCGGGACTATGGCTACACCTTC. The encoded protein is CASSLGRDYGYTF.

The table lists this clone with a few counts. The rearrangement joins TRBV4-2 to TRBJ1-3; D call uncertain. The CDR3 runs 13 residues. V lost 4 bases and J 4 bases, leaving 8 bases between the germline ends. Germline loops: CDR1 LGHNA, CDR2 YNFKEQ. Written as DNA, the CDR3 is TGTGCCAGCAGCCTAGGAGTAGGAAACACCATATATTTT. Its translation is CASSLGVGNTIYF.

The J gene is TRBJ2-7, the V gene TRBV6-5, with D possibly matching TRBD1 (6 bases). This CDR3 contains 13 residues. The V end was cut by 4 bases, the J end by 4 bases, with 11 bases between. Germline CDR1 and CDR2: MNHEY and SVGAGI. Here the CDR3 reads CASSFGQFYEQYF. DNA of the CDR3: TGTGCCAGCAGTTTCGGACAGTTTTACGAGCAGTACTTC.

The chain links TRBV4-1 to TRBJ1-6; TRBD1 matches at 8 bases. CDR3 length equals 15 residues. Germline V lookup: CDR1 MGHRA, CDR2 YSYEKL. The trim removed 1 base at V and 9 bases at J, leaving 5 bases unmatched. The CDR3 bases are TGCGCCAGCAGCCAAGCAGGGGGCTATGGTTCACCCCTCCACTTT. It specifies CASSQAGGYGSPLHF.

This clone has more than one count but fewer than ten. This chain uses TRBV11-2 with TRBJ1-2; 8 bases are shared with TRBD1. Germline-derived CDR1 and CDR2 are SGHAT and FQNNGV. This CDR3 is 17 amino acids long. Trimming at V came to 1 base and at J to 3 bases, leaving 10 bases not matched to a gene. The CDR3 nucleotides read TGTGCCAGCAGCTTAGCCCATTGGCAGGGGGCGGACTATGGCTACACCTTC. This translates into CASSLAHWQGADYGYTF.

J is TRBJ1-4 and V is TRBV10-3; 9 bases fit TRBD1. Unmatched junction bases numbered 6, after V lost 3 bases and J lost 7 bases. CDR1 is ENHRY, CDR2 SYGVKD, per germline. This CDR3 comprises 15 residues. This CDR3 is CAISESGTGSEKLFF. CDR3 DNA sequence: TGTGCCATCAGTGAATCAGGGACAGGGTCTGAAAAACTGTTTTTT.

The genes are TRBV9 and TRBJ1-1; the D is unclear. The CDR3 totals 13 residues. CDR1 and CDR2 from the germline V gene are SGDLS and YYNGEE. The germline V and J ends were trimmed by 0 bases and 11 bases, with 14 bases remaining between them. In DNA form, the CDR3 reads TGTGCCAGCAGCGTAGAATTGGGGAGTGATGCTTTCTTT. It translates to CASSVELGSDAFF. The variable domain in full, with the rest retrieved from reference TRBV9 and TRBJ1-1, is DSGVTQTPKHLITATGQRVTLRCSPRSGDLSVYWYQQSLDQGLQFLIQYYNGEERAKGNILERFSAQQFPDLHSELNLSSLELGDSALYFCASSVELGSDAFFGQGTRLTVV.

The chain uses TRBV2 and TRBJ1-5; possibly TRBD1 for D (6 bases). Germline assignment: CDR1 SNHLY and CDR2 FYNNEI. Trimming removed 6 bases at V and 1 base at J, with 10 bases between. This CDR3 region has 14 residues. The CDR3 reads CASRETGSNQPQHF. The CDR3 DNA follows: TGTGCCAGCAGGGAAACAGGGAGCAATCAGCCCCAGCATTTT.

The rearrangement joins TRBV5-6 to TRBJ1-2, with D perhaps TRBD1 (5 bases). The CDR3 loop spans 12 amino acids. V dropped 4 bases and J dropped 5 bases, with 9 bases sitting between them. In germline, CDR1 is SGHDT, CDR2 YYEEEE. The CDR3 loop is CASSPGTYGYTF. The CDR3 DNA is TGTGCCAGCAGCCCCGGGACTTATGGCTACACCTTC.

The CDR3 loop reads CASSPWTSGPVIGETQYF. In nucleotides, the CDR3 is TGTGCCAGCTCACCCTGGACTAGCGGGCCCGTAATCGGGGAGACCCAGTACTTC. The rearrangement links TRBV18 to TRBJ2-5; 11 bases line up with TRBD2. Germline lookup yields CDR1 KGHSH and CDR2 LQKENI. The CDR3 has 18 amino acids. The V segment lost 3 bases and the J segment 5 bases; nucleotides outside the gene matches: 14.

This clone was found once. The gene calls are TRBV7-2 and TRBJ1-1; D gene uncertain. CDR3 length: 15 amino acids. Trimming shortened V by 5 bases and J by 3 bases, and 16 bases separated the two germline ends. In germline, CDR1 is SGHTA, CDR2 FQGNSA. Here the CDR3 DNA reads TGTGCCAGCAGCCCTGTCGGGGTCCGGGACACTGAAGCTTTCTTT. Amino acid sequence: CASSPVGVRDTEAFF.

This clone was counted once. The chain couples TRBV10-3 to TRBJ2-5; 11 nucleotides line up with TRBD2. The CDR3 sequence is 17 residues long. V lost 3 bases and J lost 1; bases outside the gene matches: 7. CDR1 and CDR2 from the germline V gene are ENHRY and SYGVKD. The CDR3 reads CAISEGTSGLLQETQYF. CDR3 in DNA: TGTGCCATCAGTGAAGGGACTAGCGGTTTACTCCAAGAGACCCAGTACTTC.

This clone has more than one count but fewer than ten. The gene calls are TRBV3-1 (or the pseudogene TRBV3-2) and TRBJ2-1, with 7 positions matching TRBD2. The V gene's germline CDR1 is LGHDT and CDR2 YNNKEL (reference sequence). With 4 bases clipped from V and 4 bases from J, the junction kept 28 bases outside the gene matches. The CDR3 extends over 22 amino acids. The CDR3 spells CASSRYSEGGSILRNYYNEQFF. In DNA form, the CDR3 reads TGTGCCAGCAGCCGCTACTCGGAGGGAGGGAGTATCCTTCGCAACTATTACAATGAGCAGTTCTTC.

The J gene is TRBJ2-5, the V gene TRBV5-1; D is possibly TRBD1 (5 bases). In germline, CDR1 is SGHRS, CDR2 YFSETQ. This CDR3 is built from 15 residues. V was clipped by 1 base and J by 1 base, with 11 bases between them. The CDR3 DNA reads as TGCGCCAGCAGCTTGAGTACGACAGCCCAAGAGACCCAGTACTTC. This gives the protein CASSLSTTAQETQYF.

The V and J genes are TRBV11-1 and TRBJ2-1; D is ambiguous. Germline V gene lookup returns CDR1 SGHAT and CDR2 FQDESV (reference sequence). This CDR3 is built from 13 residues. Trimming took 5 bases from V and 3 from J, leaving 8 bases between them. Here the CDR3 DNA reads TGTGCCAGCAGCGAGTACCTCTACAATGAGCAGTTCTTC. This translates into CASSEYLYNEQFF.

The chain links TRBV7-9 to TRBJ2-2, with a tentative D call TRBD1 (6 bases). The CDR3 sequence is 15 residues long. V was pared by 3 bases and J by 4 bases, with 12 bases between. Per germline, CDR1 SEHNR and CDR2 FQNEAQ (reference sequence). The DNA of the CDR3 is TGTGCCAGCAGCTTTGTCCAGGGGAGCACCGGGGAGCTGTTTTTT. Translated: CASSFVQGSTGELFF.